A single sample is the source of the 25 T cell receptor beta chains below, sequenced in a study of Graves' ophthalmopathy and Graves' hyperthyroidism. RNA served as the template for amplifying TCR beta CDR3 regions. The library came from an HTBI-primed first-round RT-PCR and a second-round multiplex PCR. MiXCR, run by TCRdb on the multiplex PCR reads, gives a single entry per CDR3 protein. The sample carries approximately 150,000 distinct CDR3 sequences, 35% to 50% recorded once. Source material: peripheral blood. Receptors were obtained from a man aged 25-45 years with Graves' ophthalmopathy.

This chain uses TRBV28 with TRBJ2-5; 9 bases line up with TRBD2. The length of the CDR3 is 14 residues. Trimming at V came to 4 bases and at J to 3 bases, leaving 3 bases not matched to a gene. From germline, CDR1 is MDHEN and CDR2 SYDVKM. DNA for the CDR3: TGTGCCAGCAGTTCCCGACTAGCGGAAGAGACCCAGTACTTC. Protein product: CASSSRLAEETQYF.

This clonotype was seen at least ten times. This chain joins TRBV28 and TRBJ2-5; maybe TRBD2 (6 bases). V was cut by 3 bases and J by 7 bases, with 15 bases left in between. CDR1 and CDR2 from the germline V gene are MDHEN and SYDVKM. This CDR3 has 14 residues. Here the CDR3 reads CASSFIGLASTQYF. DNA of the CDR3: TGTGCCAGCAGTTTTATTGGGCTAGCGTCGACCCAGTACTTC.

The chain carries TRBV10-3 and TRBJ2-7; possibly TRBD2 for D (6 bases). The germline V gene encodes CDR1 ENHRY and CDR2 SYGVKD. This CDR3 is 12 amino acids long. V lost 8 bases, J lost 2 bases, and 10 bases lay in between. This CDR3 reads CAIRGITYEQYF. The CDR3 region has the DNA TGTGCCATCCGGGGGATAACCTACGAGCAGTACTTC.

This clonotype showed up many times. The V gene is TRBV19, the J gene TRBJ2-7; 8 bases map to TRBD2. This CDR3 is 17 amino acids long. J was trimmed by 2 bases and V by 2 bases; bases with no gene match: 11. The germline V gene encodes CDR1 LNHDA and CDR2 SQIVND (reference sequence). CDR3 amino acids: CASSISLGGDLTYEQYF. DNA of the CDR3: TGTGCCAGTAGTATAAGTCTCGGGGGGGACCTGACCTACGAGCAGTACTTC.

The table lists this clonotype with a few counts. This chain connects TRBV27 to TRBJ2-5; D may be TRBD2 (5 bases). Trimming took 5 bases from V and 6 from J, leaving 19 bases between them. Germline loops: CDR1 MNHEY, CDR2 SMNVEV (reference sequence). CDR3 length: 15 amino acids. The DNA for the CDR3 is TGTGCCAGCAGTCCGTCCCCGGACTGGGGAAAGACCCAGTACTTC. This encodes CASSPSPDWGKTQYF.

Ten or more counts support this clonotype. The CDR3 sequence is CASSLDSWNQPQHF. In nucleotides, the CDR3 is TGTGCCAGCAGCTTGGACAGCTGGAATCAGCCCCAGCATTTT. This chain links TRBV7-2 with TRBJ1-5; maybe TRBD1 (6 bases). V shed 3 bases and J shed 4 bases, with 10 bases lying between them. CDR1 is SGHTA, CDR2 FQGNSA, per germline. The CDR3 spans 14 residues.

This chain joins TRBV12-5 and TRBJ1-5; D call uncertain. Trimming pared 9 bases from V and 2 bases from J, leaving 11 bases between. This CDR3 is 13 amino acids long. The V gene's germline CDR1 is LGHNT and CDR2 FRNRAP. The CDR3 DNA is TGTGCTAGCTCCCCCCCGGGCAATCAGCCCCAGCATTTT. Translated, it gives CASSPPGNQPQHF.

The CDR3 loop reads CASSLGGLRETQYF. DNA of the CDR3: TGTGCCAGCAGTTTAGGGGGGTTAAGAGAGACCCAGTACTTC. The V gene is TRBV28, the J gene TRBJ2-5, with TRBD2 as a possible D gene (6 bases). The V end lost 2 bases, the J end lost 4 bases, and 11 bases lay between the germline ends. CDR3 length equals 14 residues. Germline assignment: CDR1 MDHEN and CDR2 SYDVKM. Filled out from reference TRBV28 and TRBJ2-5, the complete variable domain reads DVKVTQSSRYLVKRTGEKVFLECVQDMDHENMFWYRQDPGLGLRLIYFSYDVKMKEKGDIPEGYSVSREKKERFSLILESASTNQTSMYLCASSLGGLRETQYFGPGTRLLVL.

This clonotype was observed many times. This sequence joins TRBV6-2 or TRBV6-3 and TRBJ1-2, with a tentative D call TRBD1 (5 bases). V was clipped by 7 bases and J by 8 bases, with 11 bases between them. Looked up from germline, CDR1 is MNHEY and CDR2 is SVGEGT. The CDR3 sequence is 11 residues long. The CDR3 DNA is TGTGCCAGCAACCAGGGCGGGGGCTACACCTTC. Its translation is CASNQGGGYTF.

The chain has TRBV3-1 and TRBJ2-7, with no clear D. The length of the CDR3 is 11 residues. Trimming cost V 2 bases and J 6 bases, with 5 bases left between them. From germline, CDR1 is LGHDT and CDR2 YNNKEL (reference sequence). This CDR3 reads CASSQQSEQYF. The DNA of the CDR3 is TGTGCCAGCAGCCAACAATCCGAGCAGTACTTC.

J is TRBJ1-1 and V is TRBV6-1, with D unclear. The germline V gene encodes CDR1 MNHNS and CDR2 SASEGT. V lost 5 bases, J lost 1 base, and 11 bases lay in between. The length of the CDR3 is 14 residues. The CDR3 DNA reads TGTGCCAGCAGTCTGATGGGGTCGAACACTGAAGCTTTCTTT. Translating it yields CASSLMGSNTEAFF.

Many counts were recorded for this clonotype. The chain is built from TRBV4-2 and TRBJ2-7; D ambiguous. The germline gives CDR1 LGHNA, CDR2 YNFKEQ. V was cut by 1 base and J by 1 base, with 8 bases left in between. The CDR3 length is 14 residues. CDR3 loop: CASSQVGDSYEQYF. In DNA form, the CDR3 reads TGTGCCAGCAGCCAAGTTGGGGATTCCTACGAGCAGTACTTC.

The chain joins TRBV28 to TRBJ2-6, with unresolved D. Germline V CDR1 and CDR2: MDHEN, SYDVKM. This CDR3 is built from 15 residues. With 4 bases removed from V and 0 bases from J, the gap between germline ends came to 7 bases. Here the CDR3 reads CASSWSRSGANVLTF. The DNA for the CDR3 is TGTGCCAGCAGTTGGAGCCGCTCTGGGGCCAACGTCCTGACTTTC.

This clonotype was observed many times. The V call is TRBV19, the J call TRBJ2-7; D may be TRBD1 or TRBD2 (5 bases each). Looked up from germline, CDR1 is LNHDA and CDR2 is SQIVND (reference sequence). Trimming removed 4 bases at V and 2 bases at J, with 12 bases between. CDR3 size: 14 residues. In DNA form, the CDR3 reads TGTGCCAGTAGTAGAGGGGACGGTCCCTACGAGCAGTACTTC. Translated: CASSRGDGPYEQYF. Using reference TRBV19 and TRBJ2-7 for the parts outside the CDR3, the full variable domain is DGGITQSPKYLFRKEGQNVTLSCEQNLNHDAMYWYRQDPGQGLRLIYYSQIVNDFQKGDIAEGYSVSREKKESFPLTVTSAQKNPTAFYLCASSRGDGPYEQYFGPGTRLTVT.

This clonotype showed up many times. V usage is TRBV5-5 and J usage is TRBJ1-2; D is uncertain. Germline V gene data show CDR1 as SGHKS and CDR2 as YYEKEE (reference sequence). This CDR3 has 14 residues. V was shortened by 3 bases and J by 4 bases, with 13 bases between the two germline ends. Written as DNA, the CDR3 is TGTGCCAGCAGCTCTCTACTCGACGGCTATGGCTACACCTTC. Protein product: CASSSLLDGYGYTF.

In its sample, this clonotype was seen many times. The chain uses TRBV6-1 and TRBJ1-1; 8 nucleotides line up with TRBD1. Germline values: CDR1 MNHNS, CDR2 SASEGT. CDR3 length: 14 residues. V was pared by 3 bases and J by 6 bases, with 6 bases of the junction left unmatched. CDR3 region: CASSDGQGGAEAFF. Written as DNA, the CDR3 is TGTGCCAGCAGTGACGGACAGGGTGGCGCTGAAGCTTTCTTT.

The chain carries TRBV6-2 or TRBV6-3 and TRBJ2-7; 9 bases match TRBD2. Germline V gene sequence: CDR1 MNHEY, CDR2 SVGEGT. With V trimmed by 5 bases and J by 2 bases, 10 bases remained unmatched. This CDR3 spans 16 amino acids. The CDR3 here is CASSRPEREATYEQYF. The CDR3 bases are TGTGCCAGCAGTCGGCCAGAGCGGGAGGCTACCTACGAGCAGTACTTC.

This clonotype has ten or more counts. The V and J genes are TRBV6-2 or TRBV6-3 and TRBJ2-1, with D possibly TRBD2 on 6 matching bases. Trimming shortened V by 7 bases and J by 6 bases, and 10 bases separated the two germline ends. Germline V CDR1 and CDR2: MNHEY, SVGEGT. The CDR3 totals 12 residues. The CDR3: CASMTSSNEQFF. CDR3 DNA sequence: TGTGCCAGCATGACTAGTTCCAATGAGCAGTTCTTC.

CDR3 residues: CASRPYRGSYEQYF. In DNA form, the CDR3 reads TGTGCCAGTCGACCTTACAGGGGGTCCTACGAGCAGTACTTC. V usage is TRBV19 and J usage is TRBJ2-7; TRBD1 aligns across 8 bases. Germline CDR1 reads LNHDA; CDR2 reads SQIVND (reference sequence). After removal of 8 bases from V and 1 base from J, the junction contained 7 bases not matched to a gene. The CDR3 contains 14 residues.

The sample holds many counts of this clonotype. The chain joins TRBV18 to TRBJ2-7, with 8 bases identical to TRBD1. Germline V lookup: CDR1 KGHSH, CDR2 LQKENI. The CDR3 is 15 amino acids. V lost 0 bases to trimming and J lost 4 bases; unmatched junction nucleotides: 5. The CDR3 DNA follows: TGTGCCAGCTCACCACCGGGACAGGACGGGTACGAGCAGTACTTC. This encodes CASSPPGQDGYEQYF.

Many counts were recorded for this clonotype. The CDR3 sequence is CASSDYNTGELFF. The CDR3 DNA reads TGTGCCAGCAGCGACTATAACACCGGGGAGCTGTTTTTT. The chain is built from TRBV6-1 and TRBJ2-2; the D gene is possibly TRBD2 (5 bases). With 6 bases removed from V and 2 bases from J, the gap between germline ends came to 7 bases. Germline assignment: CDR1 MNHNS and CDR2 SASEGT. The CDR3 is 13 residues long.

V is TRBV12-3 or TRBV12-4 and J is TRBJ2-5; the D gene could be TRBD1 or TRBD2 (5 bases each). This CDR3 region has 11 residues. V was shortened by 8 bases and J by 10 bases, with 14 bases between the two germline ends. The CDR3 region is CASRDGVDQYF. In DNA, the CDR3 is TGTGCCAGCCGGGACGGAGTGGACCAGTACTTC.

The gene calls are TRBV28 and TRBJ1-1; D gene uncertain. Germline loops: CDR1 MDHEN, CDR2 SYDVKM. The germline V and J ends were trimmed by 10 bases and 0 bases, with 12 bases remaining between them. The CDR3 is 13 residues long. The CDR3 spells CAIQPDMNTEAFF. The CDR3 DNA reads TGTGCCATCCAGCCAGACATGAACACTGAAGCTTTCTTT. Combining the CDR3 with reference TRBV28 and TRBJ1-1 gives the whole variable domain DVKVTQSSRYLVKRTGEKVFLECVQDMDHENMFWYRQDPGLGLRLIYFSYDVKMKEKGDIPEGYSVSREKKERFSLILESASTNQTSMYLCAIQPDMNTEAFFGQGTRLTVV.

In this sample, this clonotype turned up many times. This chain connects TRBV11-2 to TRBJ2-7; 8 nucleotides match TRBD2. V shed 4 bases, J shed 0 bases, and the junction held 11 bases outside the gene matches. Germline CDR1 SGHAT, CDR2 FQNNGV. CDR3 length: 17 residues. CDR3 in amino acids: CASSSNPQRGPSYEQYF. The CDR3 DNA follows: TGTGCCAGCAGCTCGAACCCCCAGCGGGGGCCCTCCTACGAGCAGTACTTC.

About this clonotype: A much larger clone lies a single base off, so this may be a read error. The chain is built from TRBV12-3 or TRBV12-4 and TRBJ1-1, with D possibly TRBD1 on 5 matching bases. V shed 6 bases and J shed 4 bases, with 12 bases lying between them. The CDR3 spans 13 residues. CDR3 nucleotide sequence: TGTGCCAGCAGCCCCCCGGGGCCCACTGAAGCTTTCTTT. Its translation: CASSPPGPTEAFF.